This record looks at one TCR beta chain sequence and its context. The antigen is undetermined. Assay: immunoSEQ multiplex PCR; the TCRdb copy retains only in-frame clones and omits some. Of about 50,000 clones listed, approximately 95% are singletons. The source of the sample is a study of OX40 agonist ivuxolimab in advanced cancers. Study as a whole: Ivuxolimab, an antibody acting as an agonist of OX40 (CD134), was used to treat patients. Patients received ivuxolimab, an intravenous treatment, every 2 weeks at 0.01 to 10 mg/kg. Overall study results and limits: Clonal expansion by week 6 occurred in CD4+ and CD8+ blood T cells (at 0.1 to 3.0 mg/kg). CD8+ T cells (on average) carried more expanded clones than CD4+ T cells.

The receptor comes from an adult with an advanced solid tumor such as melanoma, head and neck, liver or kidney cancer. This specimen consisted of CD4+ or CD8+ T cells sorted from blood, obtained in a trial of the OX40 agonist ivuxolimab.

CDR3 nucleotides: TGTGCCAGCAGCTTAGGTACTCGCAATGAGCAGTTCTTC. Amino acid sequence: CASSLGTRNEQFF. V gene TRBV7-9 combines with J gene TRBJ2-1; D gene uncertain. Trimming stripped 1 base from V and 6 bases from J, with 7 bases between. CDR3 length: 13 amino acids. Germline CDR1 and CDR2: SEHNR and FQNEAQ (reference sequence). The complete variable domain, with remaining parts taken from reference TRBV7-9 and TRBJ2-1, reads DTGVSQNPRHKITKRGQNVTFRCDPISEHNRLYWYRQTLGQGPEFLTYFQNEAQLEKSRLLSDRFSAERPKGSFSTLEIQRTEQGDSAMYLCASSLGTRNEQFFGPGTRLTVL.